Shown below are 15 T cell receptor beta chains from a single sample sequenced in a study of CD8+ T cells in alopecia areata. cDNA serving as the sequencing template came from extracted, reverse transcribed RNA. Profiled with immunoSEQ multiplex PCR; TCRdb holds only in-frame clones, not every one. The sample contains approximately 99,000 clones, 55% to 70% of which appear only once. Input material: NKG2D-low CD8+ T cells sorted from blood. Receptors were obtained from a human donor with alopecia areata.

The V gene is TRBV28, the J gene TRBJ2-7, with D hard to call. CDR3 size: 15 residues. CDR1 MDHEN and CDR2 SYDVKM come from the germline V gene. V lost 3 bases to trimming and J lost 3 bases, with 15 bases between them. The CDR3 loop is CASSFLGRAVYEQYF. In nucleotides, the CDR3 is TGTGCCAGCAGTTTTCTCGGTCGGGCGGTCTACGAGCAGTACTTC.

CDR3 sequence reads: CASSLSASFNEQFF. CDR3 in DNA: TGTGCCAGCAGTTTAAGTGCTAGCTTCAATGAGCAGTTCTTC. The chain combines TRBV27 with TRBJ2-1; possible D gene TRBD2, 5 bases. The CDR3 sequence is 14 residues long. Trimming removed 2 bases from V and 6 bases from J, with 11 bases in between. Germline CDR1 and CDR2: MNHEY and SMNVEV (reference sequence).

J is TRBJ2-7 and V is TRBV4-1; D unresolved. V was pared by 0 bases and J by 6 bases, with 15 bases between. Germline CDR1 MGHRA, CDR2 YSYEKL. The CDR3 loop spans 15 amino acids. The CDR3 nucleotides read TGCGCCAGCAGCCAAGAACACCGGCCTACCGTCGAGCAGTACTTC. Its translation is CASSQEHRPTVEQYF.

The V and J genes are TRBV29-1 and TRBJ2-5; unclear D gene. Germline lookup yields CDR1 SQVTM and CDR2 ANQGSEA. The CDR3 has 16 residues. The V and J ends lost 5 bases and 2 bases respectively, with 21 bases between them. CDR3 bases: TGCAGCGTTTTTCCCTCCTCGCGACGGGCTCAAGAGACCCAGTACTTC. Residues: CSVFPSSRRAQETQYF.

The chain is built from TRBV7-8 and TRBJ2-7; D remains ambiguous. Between the trimmed V and J ends, which lost 0 bases and 6 bases, there was a span of 12 bases. Germline V gene sequence: CDR1 SGHVS, CDR2 FQNEAQ. The CDR3 sequence is 14 residues long. CDR3 in DNA: TGTGCCAGCAGCTTAGCAAACTCCCCCCTCGAGCAGTACTTC. Translation: CASSLANSPLEQYF. Full variable domain (rest looked up from reference TRBV7-8 and TRBJ2-7): GAGVSQSPRYKVAKRGQDVALRCDPISGHVSLFWYQQALGQGPEFLTYFQNEAQLDKSGLPSDRFFAERPEGSVSTLKIQRTQQEDSAVYLCASSLANSPLEQYFGPGTRLTVT.

This clone turned up a few times. The rearrangement joins TRBV28 to TRBJ2-1, with TRBD2 matching over 8 bases. V shed 6 bases and J 9 bases; nucleotides not matched to a gene: 4. The CDR3 runs to 12 residues. Germline loops: CDR1 MDHEN, CDR2 SYDVKM. This CDR3 is CASRDRGGEQFF. The CDR3 bases are TGTGCCAGCAGGGACCGGGGGGGTGAGCAGTTCTTC.

The gene calls are TRBV4-1 and TRBJ1-1; TRBD1 might be the D (5 bases). This CDR3 spans 11 amino acids. The V gene's germline CDR1 is MGHRA and CDR2 YSYEKL. Trimming pared 2 bases from V and 11 bases from J, leaving 9 bases between. For the CDR3, the DNA is TGCGCCAGCAGCCAAAGGGACGTGGCTTTCTTT. Its protein product is CASSQRDVAFF.

In this sample, this clone turned up a few times. The J gene is TRBJ2-5, the V gene TRBV5-1; TRBD2 matches 13 bases. The trim removed 3 bases at V and 4 bases at J, leaving 6 bases unmatched. The CDR3 is made up of 16 amino acids. From germline, CDR1 is SGHRS and CDR2 YFSETQ. CDR3 amino acids: CASSSRTSGRPETQYF. Written as DNA, the CDR3 is TGCGCCAGCAGCTCTCGGACTAGCGGGAGACCAGAGACCCAGTACTTC.

This clone was seen a handful of times. The rearrangement links TRBV27 to TRBJ2-4, with TRBD2 matching over 10 bases. The junction had 15 bases not matched to a gene; V was cut back by 5 bases and J by 5 bases. This CDR3 spans 18 amino acids. CDR1 is MNHEY, CDR2 SMNVEV, per germline (reference sequence). As DNA, the CDR3 is TGTGCCAGCAGTCCCCCAGGAAGCGGGAGGGCCGGACAAAACATTCAGTACTTC. Amino acids: CASSPPGSGRAGQNIQYF.

In its sample, this clone was seen a few times. The rearrangement joins TRBV20-1 to TRBJ2-1, with D tentatively TRBD2 (5 bases). CDR1 is DFQATT, CDR2 SNEGSKA, per germline (reference sequence). Between the trimmed V and J ends, which lost 6 bases and 5 bases, there was a span of 5 bases. This CDR3 has 10 residues. CDR3 amino acids: CSAEDNEQFF. CDR3 DNA: TGCAGTGCGGAGGACAATGAGCAGTTCTTC.

The chain is built from TRBV11-3 and TRBJ2-1; 9 nucleotides align to TRBD2. Germline CDR1 is SGHNT and CDR2 is YENEEA. The junction had 12 bases not matched to a gene; V was cut back by 5 bases and J by 7 bases. The CDR3 is made up of 16 amino acids. Here the CDR3 DNA reads TGTGCCAGCAGCCCCGAGACTAGCGGAGCACCTAATGAGCAGTTCTTC. It translates to CASSPETSGAPNEQFF.

This clone has just a few counts. The gene calls are TRBV5-1 and TRBJ2-5; no clear D gene. Trimming pared 1 base from V and 3 bases from J, leaving 16 bases between. Germline V CDR1 and CDR2: SGHRS, YFSETQ. This CDR3 spans 16 amino acids. The CDR3 loop is CASSLNPPTSEETQYF. DNA of the CDR3: TGCGCCAGCAGCTTGAATCCCCCCACATCCGAAGAGACCCAGTACTTC.

The CDR3 here is CASPYGTLGETQYF. CDR3 nucleotide sequence: TGTGCCAGCCCTTACGGGACATTGGGCGAGACCCAGTACTTC. V usage is TRBV2 and J usage is TRBJ2-5, with D maybe TRBD1 (6 bases). This CDR3 spans 14 amino acids. V shed 8 bases and J shed 5 bases, with 18 bases lying between them. The germline CDR1 and CDR2 sequences are SNHLY and FYNNEI. Filled out from reference TRBV2 and TRBJ2-5, the complete variable domain reads EPEVTQTPSHQVTQMGQEVILRCVPISNHLYFYWYRQILGQKVEFLVSFYNNEISEKSEIFDDQFSVERPDGSNFTLKIRSTKLEDSAMYFCASPYGTLGETQYFGPGTRLLVL.

This chain joins TRBV7-9 and TRBJ2-7; 9 bases agree with TRBD1. V was clipped by 5 bases and J by 3 bases; unmatched bases: 5. Germline V CDR1 and CDR2: SEHNR, FQNEAQ (reference sequence). The CDR3 has 14 residues. The DNA of the CDR3 is TGTGCCAGCAGCCGGACAGGGGCTTACTACGAGCAGTACTTC. It yields the protein CASSRTGAYYEQYF. Full variable domain (rest looked up from reference TRBV7-9 and TRBJ2-7): DTGVSQNPRHKITKRGQNVTFRCDPISEHNRLYWYRQTLGQGPEFLTYFQNEAQLEKSRLLSDRFSAERPKGSFSTLEIQRTEQGDSAMYLCASSRTGAYYEQYFGPGTRLTVT.

This clone is a singleton in its sample. The rearrangement uses TRBV9 and TRBJ1-1; no clear D gene. V was clipped by 5 bases and J by 1 base, with 21 bases between them. Germline values: CDR1 SGDLS, CDR2 YYNGEE. The CDR3 contains 17 residues. The CDR3, as DNA: TGTGCCAGCAGATCCGGACGTAATGGACCTGGGAACACTGAAGCTTTCTTT. Protein sequence: CASRSGRNGPGNTEAFF.